A selection of T cell receptor beta chains follows, all from one sample in a study of blood T cell repertoires in COVID-19. Measured with immunoSEQ multiplex PCR; TCRdb has only the in-frame clones, and not every one. The sample lists about 130,000 clones, 70% to 90% occurring once. Input material: peripheral blood. The source of these receptors is a woman in her sixties with acute or convalescent COVID-19. CDR3s include the opening cysteine and the closing phenylalanine or tryptophan. A D gene is named only where the DNA matches it firmly. Clone sizes are given selectively: once, few, many, or a class where the clone is expanded.

>15|TRBV6-5|few|TRBJ1-3|NA
CASSPTRSSGNTIYF
TGTGCCAGCAGTCCCACACGAAGCTCTGGAAACACCATATATTTT
>14|TRBV27|NA|TRBJ2-5|TRBD1
CASSETGGYETQYF
TGTGCCAGCAGTGAAACAGGGGGCTACGAGACCCAGTACTTC
>15|TRBV7-3|NA|TRBJ2-3|TRBD2
CASSLGLAVSDTQYF
TGTGCCAGCAGCTTAGGACTAGCGGTCTCAGATACGCAGTATTTT
>16|TRBV7-9|NA|TRBJ1-3|NA
CASSSTRSSSGNTIYF
TGTGCCAGCAGCTCTACCAGGTCTTCCTCTGGAAACACCATATATTTT
>15|TRBV19|once|TRBJ1-3|NA
CASSVSGVSGNTIYF
TGTGCCAGTAGTGTCTCAGGGGTCTCTGGAAACACCATATATTTT
>16|TRBV5-1|NA|TRBJ1-4|TRBD1
CASSSTGGGNGEKLFF
TGCGCCAGCAGCTCCACAGGGGGGGGAAACGGTGAAAAACTGTTTTTT
>13|TRBV29-1|NA|TRBJ1-2|NA
CSVAAGQSYGYTF
TGCAGCGTCGCCGCCGGACAGTCCTATGGCTACACCTTC
>12|TRBV27|NA|TRBJ1-1|NA
CASGTENTEAFF
TGTGCCAGCGGCACAGAGAACACTGAAGCTTTCTTT
>13|TRBV2|NA|TRBJ1-2|NA
CASSDSQFHGYTF
TGTGCCAGCAGTGATTCCCAGTTCCATGGCTACACCTTC
>14|TRBV20-1|NA|TRBJ2-3|NA
CSASRRGRADTQYF
TGCAGTGCTAGTCGGAGGGGGCGGGCAGATACGCAGTATTTT
>15|TRBV25-1|NA|TRBJ1-2|TRBD1
CASSERTGGGLGYTF
TGTGCCAGCAGTGAAAGAACAGGGGGTGGTCTTGGCTACACCTTC
>13|TRBV2|NA|TRBJ1-2|TRBD1
CASRWTGESGYTF
TGTGCCAGCAGGTGGACAGGGGAAAGCGGCTACACCTTC
>15|TRBV2|NA|TRBJ2-2|TRBD1
CASSRDSRNTGELFF
TGTGCCAGCAGTCGGGACAGCCGGAACACCGGGGAGCTGTTTTTT
>15|TRBV7-2|few|TRBJ2-1|TRBD1
CASSTRTGNFAEQFF
TGTGCCAGCAGCACCCGGACAGGGAATTTCGCTGAGCAGTTCTTC
>14|TRBV27|NA|TRBJ2-1|TRBD2
CASTPGGIPGKQFF
TGTGCCAGCACCCCGGGGGGGATCCCAGGGAAGCAGTTCTTC
>14|TRBV5-1|once|TRBJ2-1|TRBD2
CASREVAGVNEQFF
TGCGCCAGCAGAGAGGTAGCGGGAGTGAATGAGCAGTTCTTC
>13|TRBV4-2|NA|TRBJ1-2|NA
CASSQSGREGYTF
TGTGCCAGCAGCCAGAGCGGACGAGAGGGCTACACCTTC
>16|TRBV10-3|NA|TRBJ1-1|TRBD1
CAISRVPGQLNTEAFF
TGTGCCATCAGTCGGGTCCCGGGACAGTTGAACACTGAAGCTTTCTTT
>10|TRBV20-1|NA|TRBJ1-4|NA
CSASNEKLFF
TGCAGTGCCTCTAATGAAAAACTGTTTTTT
>15|TRBV11-3|NA|TRBJ2-5|NA
CASSLDGSTGETQYF
TGTGCCAGCAGCTTAGACGGGTCCACGGGGGAGACCCAGTACTTC
>12|TRBV5-4|NA|TRBJ1-1|NA
CASSFGGTEAFF
TGTGCCAGCAGCTTCGGGGGCACTGAAGCTTTCTTT
>15|TRBV5-1|NA|TRBJ2-5|NA
CASSFRGDSQETQYF
TGCGCCAGCAGCTTCAGGGGCGACTCCCAAGAGACCCAGTACTTC
>13|TRBV30|few|TRBJ1-5|NA
CAWSVQGNQPQHF
TGTGCCTGGAGTGTTCAGGGAAACCAGCCCCAGCATTTT
>12|TRBV27|NA|TRBJ2-1|NA
CASSFLRGEQFF
TGTGCCAGCAGTTTTTTGCGCGGTGAGCAGTTCTTC
>16|TRBV7-9|NA|TRBJ2-1|TRBD2
CASSLGLAGGVDEQFF
TGTGCCAGCAGCTTAGGACTAGCGGGAGGGGTGGATGAGCAGTTCTTC
>14|TRBV28|NA|TRBJ2-5|TRBD1
CASRPGTVQETQYF
TGTGCCAGCAGGCCTGGGACAGTCCAAGAGACCCAGTACTTC
>15|TRBV18|NA|TRBJ2-5|TRBD2
CASSLRAGGEETQYF
TGTGCCAGCTCACTTCGAGCGGGAGGAGAGGAGACCCAGTACTTC
>15|TRBV7-3|few|TRBJ2-2|TRBD1
CASSLDRGNTGELFF
TGTGCCAGCAGCCTGGACAGGGGAAACACCGGGGAGCTGTTTTTT
>17|TRBV18|NA|TRBJ1-2|TRBD1
CASSPELKTGAVAYVAF
TGTGCCAGCTCACCCGAACTAAAGACAGGGGCTGTCGCCTATGTCGCCTTC
>12|TRBV19|NA|TRBJ1-1|NA
CASRQPNTEAFF
TGTGCCAGTAGACAACCGAACACTGAAGCTTTCTTT
>15|TRBV7-2|NA|TRBJ2-7|NA
CASSFGAASSYEQYF
TGTGCCAGCAGCTTCGGAGCGGCGAGCTCCTACGAGCAGTACTTC
>12|TRBV20-1|NA|TRBJ1-5|NA
CSASPRNQPQHF
TGCAGTGCTAGTCCGCGGAATCAGCCCCAGCATTTT
>12|TRBV6-5|NA|TRBJ2-5|NA
CASSLTGETQYF
TGTGCCAGCAGCCTGACTGGTGAGACCCAGTACTTC
>14|TRBV9|NA|TRBJ2-5|NA
CASSTRAGEETQYF
TGTGCCAGCAGCACCCGGGCAGGGGAGGAGACCCAGTACTTC
>15|TRBV29-1|NA|TRBJ1-5|TRBD1
CSVAEGQGLNQPQHF
TGCAGCGTCGCAGAAGGACAGGGGTTAAATCAGCCCCAGCATTTT
>11|TRBV19|NA|TRBJ2-3|NA
CASSMGPTQYF
TGTGCCAGTAGTATGGGCCCTACGCAGTATTTT
>15|TRBV2|NA|TRBJ1-5|NA
CASSGTGVGNQPQHF
TGTGCCAGCAGTGGTACAGGTGTAGGCAATCAGCCCCAGCATTTT
>16|TRBV5-1|NA|TRBJ2-1|TRBD2
CASSLAGLAGANEQFF
TGCGCCAGCAGCTTGGCGGGACTAGCGGGAGCTAATGAGCAGTTCTTC
>15|TRBV13|NA|TRBJ2-2|NA
CASSRQVQNTGELFF
TGTGCCAGCAGCCGACAGGTCCAGAACACCGGGGAGCTGTTTTTT
>14|TRBV19|NA|TRBJ1-1|NA
CASRPQVGNTEAFF
TGTGCCAGTAGGCCACAGGTTGGGAACACTGAAGCTTTCTTT
>10|TRBV6-1|NA|TRBJ1-1|TRBD1
CASGDSEAFF
TGTGCCAGCGGGGACAGTGAAGCTTTCTTT
>14|TRBV3-1/TRBV3-2|NA|TRBJ1-5|NA
CASSQGQHNQPQHF
TGTGCCAGCAGCCAGGGGCAGCACAATCAGCCCCAGCATTTT
>13|TRBV19|NA|TRBJ1-5|NA
CASSEGRHQPQHF
TGTGCCAGTAGCGAGGGTCGGCATCAGCCCCAGCATTTT
>14|TRBV19|NA|TRBJ2-7|TRBD1
CASRDLRGSYEQYF
TGTGCCAGTCGCGATCTCAGGGGGTCCTACGAGCAGTACTTC
>15|TRBV7-2|NA|TRBJ1-1|NA
CASSQYRTVNTEAFF
TGTGCCAGCAGCCAATATAGGACAGTCAACACTGAAGCTTTCTTT
>13|TRBV6-6|few|TRBJ1-2|NA
CASTPYRDFSYTF
TGTGCCAGCACCCCATATAGAGATTTTAGCTACACCTTC
>14|TRBV9|NA|TRBJ2-7|TRBD1
CASSVTGRGNEQYF
TGTGCCAGCAGCGTGACAGGGAGAGGGAACGAGCAGTACTTC
>15|TRBV7-3|NA|TRBJ2-7|NA
CASSVSGTSSYEQYF
TGTGCCAGCAGCGTCTCCGGGACATCCTCCTACGAGCAGTACTTC
>10|TRBV6-5|NA|TRBJ1-3|NA
CASRRNTIYF
TGTGCCAGCCGGAGGAACACCATATATTTT
>16|TRBV5-1|NA|TRBJ2-5|NA
CASSPSRQGRAETQYF
TGCGCCAGCAGCCCTTCGAGACAGGGGAGGGCCGAGACCCAGTACTTC
>11|TRBV29-1|NA|TRBJ1-1|NA
CSAQGDAEAFF
TGCAGCGCACAGGGAGACGCTGAAGCTTTCTTT